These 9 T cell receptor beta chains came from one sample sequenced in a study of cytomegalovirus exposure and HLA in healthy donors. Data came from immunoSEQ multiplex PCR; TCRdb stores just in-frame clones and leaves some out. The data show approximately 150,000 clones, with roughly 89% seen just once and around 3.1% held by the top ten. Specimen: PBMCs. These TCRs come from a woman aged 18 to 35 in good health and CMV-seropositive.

The CDR3 is CASGRVNEQYF. The DNA of the CDR3 is TGTGCCAGCGGGAGAGTGAACGAGCAGTACTTC. This chain joins TRBV6-1 and TRBJ2-7, with a possible D match to TRBD2 (5 bases). Germline lookup yields CDR1 MNHNS and CDR2 SASEGT. CDR3 length: 11 residues. V was shortened by 8 bases and J by 5 bases, with 10 bases between the two germline ends.

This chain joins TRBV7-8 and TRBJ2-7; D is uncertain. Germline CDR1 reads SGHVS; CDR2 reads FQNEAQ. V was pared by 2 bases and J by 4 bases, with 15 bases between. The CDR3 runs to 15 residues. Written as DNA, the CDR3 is TGTGCCAGCAGCTTACTTCCAGAAAACGTATACGAGCAGTACTTC. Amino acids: CASSLLPENVYEQYF.

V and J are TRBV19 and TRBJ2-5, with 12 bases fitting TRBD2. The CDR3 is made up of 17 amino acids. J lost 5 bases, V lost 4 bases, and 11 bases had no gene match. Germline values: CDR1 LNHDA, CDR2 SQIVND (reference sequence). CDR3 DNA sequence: TGTGCCAGTAGTACCCGACGACTAGCGGGGGCAGTGGAGACCCAGTACTTC. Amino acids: CASSTRRLAGAVETQYF.

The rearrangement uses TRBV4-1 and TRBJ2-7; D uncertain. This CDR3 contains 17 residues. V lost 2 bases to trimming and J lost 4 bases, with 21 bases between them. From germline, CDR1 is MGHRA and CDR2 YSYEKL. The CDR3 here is CASSQPSGLVGEYEQYF. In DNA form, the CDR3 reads TGCGCCAGCAGCCAACCCTCCGGCCTGGTAGGAGAATACGAGCAGTACTTC.

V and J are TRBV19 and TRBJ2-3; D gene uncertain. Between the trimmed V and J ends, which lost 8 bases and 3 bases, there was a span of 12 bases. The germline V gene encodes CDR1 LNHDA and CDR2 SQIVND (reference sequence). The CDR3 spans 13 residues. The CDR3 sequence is CASYSEKTDTQYF. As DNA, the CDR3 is TGTGCCAGTTACTCGGAGAAGACAGATACGCAGTATTTT.

The CDR3 loop reads CASRGQVGGQETQYF. The CDR3 nucleotides are TGTGCCAGCAGGGGGCAGGTGGGAGGGCAGGAGACCCAGTACTTC. The chain joins TRBV28 to TRBJ2-5; 7 bases are a match to TRBD2. The germline V gene has CDR1 MDHEN and CDR2 SYDVKM. J lost 5 bases, V lost 6 bases, and 12 bases had no gene match. The CDR3 has 15 residues.

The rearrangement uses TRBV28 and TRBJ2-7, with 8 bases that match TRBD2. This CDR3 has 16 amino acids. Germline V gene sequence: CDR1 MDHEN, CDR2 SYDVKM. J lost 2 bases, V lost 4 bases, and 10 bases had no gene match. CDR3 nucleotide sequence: TGTGCCAGCAGTTCCCCAAGCGGGGGTTTCACCTACGAGCAGTACTTC. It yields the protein CASSSPSGGFTYEQYF.

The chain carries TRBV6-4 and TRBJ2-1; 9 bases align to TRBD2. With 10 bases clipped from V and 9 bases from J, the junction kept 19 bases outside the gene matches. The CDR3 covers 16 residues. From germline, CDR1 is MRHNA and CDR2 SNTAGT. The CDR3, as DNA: TGTGCCACCAGAAATCCTAGCGGGGTCCCCGGAGGTGAGCAGTTCTTC. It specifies CATRNPSGVPGGEQFF.

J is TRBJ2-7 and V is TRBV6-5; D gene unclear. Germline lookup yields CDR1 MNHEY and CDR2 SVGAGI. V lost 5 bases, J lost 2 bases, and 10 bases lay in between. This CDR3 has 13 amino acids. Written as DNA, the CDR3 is TGTGCCAGCAGTCGTCAGGTTACCTACGAGCAGTACTTC. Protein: CASSRQVTYEQYF.